This is a list of T cell receptor beta chains from one sample in a study of CD8 T cells in Susac syndrome. TCRdb used MiXCR to reprocess the immunoSEQ multiplex PCR reads, holding one entry per CDR3 protein. The table includes 100,000 or so distinct CDR3 sequences, just under 95% detected once. The sample taken for sequencing was CD4+ T cells from PBMCs. These receptors were taken from a human donor with Susac syndrome. Both conserved end residues are part of each CDR3. D genes are given only for firm matches. Rows give clone size only sometimes, using once, few, many, or a class for an expanded clone.

d_call: .; j_call: TRBJ2-2; clone_size: once; v_call: TRBV7-2; cdr3_nt: TGTGCCAGCAGCTCGGGACAGAACACCGGGGAGCTGTTTTTT; cdr3_aa: CASSSGQNTGELFF
d_call: .; j_call: TRBJ2-7; clone_size: .; v_call: TRBV18; cdr3_nt: TGTGCCAGCTCACCACCGGGGTCCCTCTCCTACGAGCAGTACTTC; cdr3_aa: CASSPPGSLSYEQYF
d_call: TRBD1; j_call: TRBJ1-2; clone_size: .; v_call: TRBV5-4; cdr3_nt: TGTGCCAGCAGTCGGGACAGGGGTTACGGCTACACCTTC; cdr3_aa: CASSRDRGYGYTF
d_call: .; j_call: TRBJ2-3; clone_size: .; v_call: TRBV30; cdr3_nt: TGTGCCTGGGCCCAAAGGGCCTTCACAGATACGCAGTATTTT; cdr3_aa: CAWAQRAFTDTQYF
d_call: .; j_call: TRBJ2-1; clone_size: .; v_call: TRBV12-3/TRBV12-4; cdr3_nt: TGTGCCAGCAGAGTACAGGGAGAAGGATACAATGAGCAGTTCTTC; cdr3_aa: CASRVQGEGYNEQFF
d_call: .; j_call: TRBJ2-2; clone_size: .; v_call: TRBV15; cdr3_nt: TGTGCCACCAGCAGAGGCGCTAGCTGGGACACCGGGGAGCTGTTTTTT; cdr3_aa: CATSRGASWDTGELFF
d_call: TRBD1; j_call: TRBJ2-1; clone_size: .; v_call: TRBV3-1; cdr3_nt: TGTGCCAGCAGCCAAGACCGGGACAGACTCTACAATGAGCAGTTCTTC; cdr3_aa: CASSQDRDRLYNEQFF
d_call: .; j_call: TRBJ2-7; clone_size: .; v_call: TRBV4-2; cdr3_nt: TGTGCCAGCAGCCAAACCCAGGGGGGCTACGAGCAGTACTTC; cdr3_aa: CASSQTQGGYEQYF
d_call: TRBD2; j_call: TRBJ2-7; clone_size: .; v_call: TRBV5-5; cdr3_nt: TGTGCCAGCAGCCAGAGACAAGCGGGGGTCTCCTACGAGCAGTACTTC; cdr3_aa: CASSQRQAGVSYEQYF
d_call: .; j_call: TRBJ1-5; clone_size: .; v_call: TRBV27; cdr3_nt: TGTGCCAGCAGTCAACGGACAGGCAATCAGCCCCAGCATTTT; cdr3_aa: CASSQRTGNQPQHF
d_call: .; j_call: TRBJ1-2; clone_size: .; v_call: TRBV27; cdr3_nt: TGTGCCAGCAGAGCCATAAGAGCGGGGCGCGGCTACACCTTC; cdr3_aa: CASRAIRAGRGYTF
d_call: .; j_call: TRBJ2-5; clone_size: .; v_call: TRBV15; cdr3_nt: TGTGCCACCAGCAGAGATCTTGGCAGGGTGTGGGAGACCCAGTACTTC; cdr3_aa: CATSRDLGRVWETQYF
d_call: .; j_call: TRBJ2-2; clone_size: .; v_call: TRBV11-2; cdr3_nt: TGTGCCAGCAGCTTAGGCAGGAACACCGGGGAGCTGTTTTTT; cdr3_aa: CASSLGRNTGELFF
d_call: TRBD2; j_call: TRBJ2-2; clone_size: .; v_call: TRBV5-1; cdr3_nt: TGCGCCAGCAGCTCCCCTAGCGGGTCAAGTACCGGGGAGCTGTTTTTT; cdr3_aa: CASSSPSGSSTGELFF
d_call: .; j_call: TRBJ1-4; clone_size: .; v_call: TRBV20-1; cdr3_nt: TGCAGTGCTTTGTCCCACAGGACTAATGAAAAACTGTTTTTT; cdr3_aa: CSALSHRTNEKLFF
d_call: .; j_call: TRBJ2-7; clone_size: .; v_call: TRBV5-1; cdr3_nt: TGCGCCAGCAGCTTGGCTGGGGAACCCTACGAGCAGTACTTC; cdr3_aa: CASSLAGEPYEQYF
d_call: TRBD2; j_call: TRBJ2-2; clone_size: .; v_call: TRBV6-1; cdr3_nt: TGTGCCAGCAGCCCCGTAGCGGGCGCCCGCACCGGGGAGCTGTTTTTT; cdr3_aa: CASSPVAGARTGELFF
d_call: .; j_call: TRBJ2-5; clone_size: .; v_call: TRBV9; cdr3_nt: TGTGCCAGCAGCGTCCGGGGGCAAGAGACCCAGTACTTC; cdr3_aa: CASSVRGQETQYF
d_call: .; j_call: TRBJ1-1; clone_size: .; v_call: TRBV30; cdr3_nt: TGTGCCTGGAGTGTTAAAGGGAACACTGAAGCTTTCTTT; cdr3_aa: CAWSVKGNTEAFF
d_call: .; j_call: TRBJ2-3; clone_size: .; v_call: TRBV18; cdr3_nt: TGTGCCAGCTCAGATCGGCGGACAGATACGCAGTATTTT; cdr3_aa: CASSDRRTDTQYF
d_call: TRBD2; j_call: TRBJ2-5; clone_size: once; v_call: TRBV5-1; cdr3_nt: TGCGCCAGCAGCAAATTGAGTGGGGGGGTGCAAGAGACCCAGTACTTC; cdr3_aa: CASSKLSGGVQETQYF
d_call: .; j_call: TRBJ2-5; clone_size: .; v_call: TRBV4-3; cdr3_nt: TGCGCCAGCAGCCAAGAACACCCCGCGGAGACCCAGTACTTC; cdr3_aa: CASSQEHPAETQYF